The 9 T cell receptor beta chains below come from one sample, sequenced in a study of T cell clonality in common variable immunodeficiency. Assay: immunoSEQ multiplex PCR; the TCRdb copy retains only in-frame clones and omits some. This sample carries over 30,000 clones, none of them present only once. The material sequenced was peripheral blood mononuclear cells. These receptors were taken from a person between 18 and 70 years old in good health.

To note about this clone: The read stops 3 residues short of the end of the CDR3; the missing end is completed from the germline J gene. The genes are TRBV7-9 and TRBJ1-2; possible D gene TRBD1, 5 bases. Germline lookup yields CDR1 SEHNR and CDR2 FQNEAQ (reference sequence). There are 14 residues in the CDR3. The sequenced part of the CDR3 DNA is TGTGCCAGCAGCTTTTCCCAGGCGGACAATGAC. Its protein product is CASSFSQADND. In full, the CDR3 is CASSFSQADNDYTF.

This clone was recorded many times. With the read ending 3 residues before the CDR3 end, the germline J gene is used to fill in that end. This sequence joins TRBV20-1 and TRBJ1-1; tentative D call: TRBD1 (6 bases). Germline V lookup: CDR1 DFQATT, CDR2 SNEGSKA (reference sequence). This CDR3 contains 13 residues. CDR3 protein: CRTGQGGDTEAFF. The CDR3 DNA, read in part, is TGCAGAACAGGGCAAGGCGGTGACACTGAA.

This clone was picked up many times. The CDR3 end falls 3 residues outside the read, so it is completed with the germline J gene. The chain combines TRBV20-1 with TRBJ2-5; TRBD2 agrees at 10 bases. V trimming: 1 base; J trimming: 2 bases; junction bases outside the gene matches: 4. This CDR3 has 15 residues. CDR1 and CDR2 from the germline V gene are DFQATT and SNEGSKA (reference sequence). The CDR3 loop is CSARAGLAAQETQYF. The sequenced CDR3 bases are TGCAGTGCTAGAGCTGGACTAGCGGCTCAAGAGACC.

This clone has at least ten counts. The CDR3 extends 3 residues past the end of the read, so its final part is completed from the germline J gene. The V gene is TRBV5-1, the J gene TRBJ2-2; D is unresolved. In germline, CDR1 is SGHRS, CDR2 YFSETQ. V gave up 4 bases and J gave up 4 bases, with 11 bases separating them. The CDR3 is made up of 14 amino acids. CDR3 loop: CASSTYTSTGELFF. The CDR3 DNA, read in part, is TGCGCCAGCAGCACGTACACGTCCACCGGGGAG.

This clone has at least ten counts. The DNA read from the CDR3 is TGTGCCATCAGTGAGTCCCGGACAGGGGGCGCAGATACG. Amino acid sequence: CAISESRTGGADT. The whole CDR3 sequence is CAISESRTGGADTQYF. This chain connects TRBV10-3 to TRBJ2-3; 11 bases agree with TRBD1. The observed sequence ends 3 residues before the CDR3 terminus, with the missing tail filled in from the germline J gene. V shed 0 bases and J 4 bases; nucleotides not matched to a gene: 3. This CDR3 region has 16 residues. Looked up from germline, CDR1 is ENHRY and CDR2 is SYGVKD.

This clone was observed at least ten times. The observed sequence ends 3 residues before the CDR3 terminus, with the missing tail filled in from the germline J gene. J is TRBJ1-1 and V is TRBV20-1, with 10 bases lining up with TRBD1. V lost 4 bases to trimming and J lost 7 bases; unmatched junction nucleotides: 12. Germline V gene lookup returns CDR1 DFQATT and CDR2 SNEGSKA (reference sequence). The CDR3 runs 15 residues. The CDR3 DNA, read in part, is TGCAGTGCTAACCCCGCCGCGACAGGGGGCAGTGAA. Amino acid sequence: CSANPAATGGSE. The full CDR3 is CSANPAATGGSEAFF.

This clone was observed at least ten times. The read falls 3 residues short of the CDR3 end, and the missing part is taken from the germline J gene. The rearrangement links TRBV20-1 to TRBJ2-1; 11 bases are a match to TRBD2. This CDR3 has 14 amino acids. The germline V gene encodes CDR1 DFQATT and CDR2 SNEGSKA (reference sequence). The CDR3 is CSPLAGGGYNEQFF. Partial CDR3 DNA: TGCAGCCCCCTAGCGGGAGGAGGCTACAATGAG.

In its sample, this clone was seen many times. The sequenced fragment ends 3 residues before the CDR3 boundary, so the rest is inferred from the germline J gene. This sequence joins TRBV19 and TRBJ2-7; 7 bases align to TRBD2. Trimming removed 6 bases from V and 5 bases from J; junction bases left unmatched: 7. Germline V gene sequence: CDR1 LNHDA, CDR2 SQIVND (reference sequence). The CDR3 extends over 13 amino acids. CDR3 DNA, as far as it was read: TGTGCCAGTAGACAGACTAGCACCCACGAG. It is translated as CASRQTSTHE. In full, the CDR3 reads CASRQTSTHEQYF.

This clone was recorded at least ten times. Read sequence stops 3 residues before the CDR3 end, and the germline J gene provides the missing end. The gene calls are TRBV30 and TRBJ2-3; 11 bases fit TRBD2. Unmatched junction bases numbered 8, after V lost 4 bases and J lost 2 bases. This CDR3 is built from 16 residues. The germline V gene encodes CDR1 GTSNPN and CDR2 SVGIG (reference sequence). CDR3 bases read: TGTGCCTGGACCACCGGGACTAGCGGTTTCACAGATACG. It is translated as CAWTTGTSGFTDT. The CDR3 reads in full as CAWTTGTSGFTDTQYF. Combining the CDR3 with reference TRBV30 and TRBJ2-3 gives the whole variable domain SQTIHQWPATLVQPVGSPLSLECTVEGTSNPNLYWYRQAAGRGLQLLFYSVGIGQISSEVPQNLSASRPQDRQFILSSKKLLLSDSGFYLCAWTTGTSGFTDTQYFGPGTRLTVL.